This TCR beta chain is drawn from a study of tumor-infiltrating lymphocytes in primary liver carcinoma. Study in general: Aged between 30 and 69 years, the patients were men and women. General study results and limits: Tumors had a significantly higher top-250-clone fraction than blood (p = 0.039). The study found only about 7-25% of top clones in all five tumor regions.

Total RNA amounting to 450 to 500 ng was the source from which TCR beta cDNA was made with a constant-region primer. Three-round nested multiplex PCR performed with slightly modified ARM-PCR produced the TCR beta libraries. The first two PCR rounds, roughly 11 cycles each, used TRBV1-TRBV30 forward primers and a C-beta reverse primer. TCRdb ran MiXCR on the multiplex PCR reads and lists one entry per CDR3 protein. The sample carries some 55,000 distinct CDR3 sequences, over 65% recorded once. Details on this clonotype: What it binds is not known. The conserved phenylalanine or tryptophan normally closing the CDR3 is absent here, so this likely arose from a read error.

This CDR3 comprises 13 residues. Germline V gives CDR1 MNHNS, CDR2 SASEGT. With 8 bases clipped from V and 3 bases from J, the junction kept 4 bases outside the gene matches. The roughly 20-34 mg bulk tissue piece was not sorted before simultaneous RNA and DNA extraction. Sequencing was performed on liver tumor tissue from sampling region 2. Subset described: tumor region T2, inferior pole. The chain is built from TRBV6-1 and TRBJ2-7, with 10 nucleotides matching TRBD2. The receptor was isolated from a man in his forties with primary liver carcinoma and hepatitis B virus infection. CDR3 sequence (DNA): TGTGCCAGCTCGGGGACTAGCGACTACGAGCAGTACTAC. Amino acids: CASSGTSDYEQYY.